Sequencing of this TCR beta chain was carried out in a study of T cell responses to AZD1222 COVID-19 vaccine. The germline gives CDR1 SQVTM, CDR2 ANQGSEA. The CDR3 spans 16 residues. J lost 6 bases, V lost 1 base, and 15 bases had no gene match. Sequencing was performed with immunoSEQ multiplex PCR; in TCRdb, only in-frame clones are kept and a portion is missing. In the table there are some 130,000 clones, over 90% of which are singletons. Sequenced here: peripheral blood, sampled on day 0 of AZD1222 vaccination. This TCR came from an adult in good health. The rearrangement joins TRBV29-1 to TRBJ2-7; 7 positions agree with TRBD1. CDR3 sequence: CSVEAERGQWPFEQYF. As DNA, the CDR3 is TGCAGCGTTGAAGCCGAAAGGGGACAGTGGCCCTTCGAGCAGTACTTC.